Each of the 27 T cell receptor beta chains below was sequenced from the same sample in a study of shared clonotypes between healthy human individuals. TCRdb keeps only in-frame clones here, not all; method: immunoSEQ multiplex PCR. The table records some 2 million clones, 85% to 95% of them present only once. The specimen was naive CD4+ T cells sorted from blood. Subset described: CD45RA+ positively selected. Receptors were obtained from a man younger than 30 in good health.

The chain links TRBV2 to TRBJ1-2, with D possibly TRBD1 on 6 matching bases. The ends were cut back, 7 bases at V and 8 bases at J, with 20 bases in the middle. CDR1 SNHLY and CDR2 FYNNEI come from the germline V gene. There are 14 residues in the CDR3. In DNA, the CDR3 is TGTGCCAGCACCCGGACAGAGACTAAGGGGGGCTACACCTTC. It codes for CASTRTETKGGYTF.

The chain couples TRBV25-1 to TRBJ2-2, with D maybe TRBD1 (6 bases). V shed 10 bases and J shed 2 bases, with 11 bases lying between them. Germline CDR1 reads MGHDK; CDR2 reads SYGVNS. The CDR3 extends over 13 amino acids. The CDR3 sequence is CAIRDTNTGELFF. The CDR3 DNA follows: TGTGCCATCCGGGACACCAACACCGGGGAGCTGTTTTTT.

The genes are TRBV25-1 and TRBJ1-1; maybe TRBD1 (6 bases). Trimming removed 3 bases from V and 3 bases from J, with 14 bases in between. This CDR3 region has 15 residues. Germline V gene lookup returns CDR1 MGHDK and CDR2 SYGVNS. CDR3 loop: CASSETGGSYTEAFF. The CDR3 bases are TGTGCCAGCAGTGAGACAGGCGGCAGTTACACTGAAGCTTTCTTT.

This clone was detected only once. The chain couples TRBV27 to TRBJ2-7; the match to TRBD2 covers 11 bases. CDR1 MNHEY and CDR2 SMNVEV come from the germline V gene (reference sequence). Germline trimming cut 3 bases from V and 7 bases from J; bases unmatched to any gene: 8. The CDR3 contains 15 residues. The CDR3 region is CASSFQTSGVGEQYF. The DNA of the CDR3 is TGTGCCAGCAGTTTCCAGACTAGCGGGGTGGGGGAGCAGTACTTC.

CDR3 amino acids: CASSLLAGSGKDRSGANVLTF. The CDR3 DNA follows: TGTGCCAGCAGCCTACTTGCTGGGTCAGGGAAAGATCGCTCTGGGGCCAACGTCCTGACTTTC. The rearrangement joins TRBV7-3 to TRBJ2-6; D perhaps matches TRBD1 (5 bases). The length of the CDR3 is 21 residues. Trimming removed 5 bases at V and 0 bases at J, with 26 bases between. CDR1 is SGHTA, CDR2 FQGTGA, per germline.

This clone has just one count. V usage is TRBV18 and J usage is TRBJ1-2; TRBD1 matches at 8 bases. Germline V gene sequence: CDR1 KGHSH, CDR2 LQKENI. This CDR3 has 16 residues. V trimming: 3 bases; J trimming: 5 bases; junction bases outside the gene matches: 11. The CDR3 region has the DNA TGTGCCAGCTCACCCAGGACAGGGTTTGATGTATATGGCTACACCTTC. It codes for CASSPRTGFDVYGYTF.

The chain uses TRBV7-2 and TRBJ1-2; TRBD1 matches at 9 bases. The V gene end was trimmed by 4 bases and the J gene end by 4 bases; junction bases not matched to a gene: 10. Germline lookup yields CDR1 SGHTA and CDR2 FQGNSA. This CDR3 is built from 16 residues. The CDR3 loop is CASSSSGTGRTYGYTF. The CDR3 DNA sequence: TGTGCCAGCAGCTCCTCCGGGACAGGGAGAACCTATGGCTACACCTTC.

The chain joins TRBV2 to TRBJ1-1, with 8 bases matching TRBD1. The CDR3 is made up of 13 amino acids. V was pared by 7 bases and J by 7 bases, with 8 bases of the junction left unmatched. Germline V gene data show CDR1 as SNHLY and CDR2 as FYNNEI. In DNA form, the CDR3 reads TGTGCCAGCACCCTGGACAGGGCTGGTGAAGCTTTCTTT. Its translation: CASTLDRAGEAFF.

The chain uses TRBV7-9 and TRBJ2-2; D is uncertain. The V gene's germline CDR1 is SEHNR and CDR2 FQNEAQ (reference sequence). With 3 bases removed from V and 5 bases from J, the gap between germline ends came to 13 bases. The CDR3 is 15 residues long. The DNA of the CDR3 is TGTGCCAGCAGCTTTGGTGAGCGTCCTACCGGGGAGCTGTTTTTT. It specifies CASSFGERPTGELFF.

The rearrangement joins TRBV14 to TRBJ2-7; D ambiguous. Germline V gene data show CDR1 as SGHDN and CDR2 as FVKESK. The CDR3 length is 12 residues. V dropped 8 bases and J dropped 3 bases, with 11 bases sitting between them. This CDR3 is CASALTRYEQYF. Here the CDR3 DNA reads TGTGCCAGCGCCCTAACTCGCTACGAGCAGTACTTC.

The rearrangement joins TRBV7-2 to TRBJ2-5; possible D gene TRBD2, 5 bases. CDR3 length: 15 residues. Germline CDR1 SGHTA, CDR2 FQGNSA. V was pared by 2 bases and J by 2 bases, with 12 bases between. CDR3 region: CASSLSAGGQETQYF. The CDR3 DNA reads TGTGCCAGCAGCTTAAGTGCGGGCGGACAAGAGACCCAGTACTTC.

The count of this clone is one. The V call is TRBV2, the J call TRBJ2-7; 8 bases line up with TRBD1. The CDR3 has 14 residues. CDR1 and CDR2 (germline): SNHLY, FYNNEI. V dropped 5 bases and J dropped 7; count of bases not matched to a gene: 10. CDR3 loop: CASSPDRAPGEQYF. The CDR3 DNA reads TGTGCCAGCAGTCCGGACAGGGCCCCGGGGGAGCAGTACTTC.

The chain joins TRBV30 to TRBJ2-7; D may correspond to TRBD1 or TRBD2 (6 bases each). This CDR3 has 13 amino acids. With 8 bases removed from V and 0 bases from J, the gap between germline ends came to 14 bases. Germline V gene data show CDR1 as GTSNPN and CDR2 as SVGIG (reference sequence). The CDR3: CAQRGAGSYEQYF. The CDR3 DNA reads TGTGCCCAAAGGGGGGCGGGCTCCTACGAGCAGTACTTC. Full variable domain (missing parts from reference TRBV30 and TRBJ2-7): SQTIHQWPATLVQPVGSPLSLECTVEGTSNPNLYWYRQAAGRGLQLLFYSVGIGQISSEVPQNLSASRPQDRQFILSSKKLLLSDSGFYLCAQRGAGSYEQYFGPGTRLTVT.

CDR3 sequence reads: CASCRQGATNEKLFF. CDR3 coding DNA: TGTGCCAGCTGCAGACAGGGGGCAACTAATGAAAAACTGTTTTTT. The genes are TRBV6-1 and TRBJ1-4; TRBD1 agrees at 9 bases. Germline V lookup: CDR1 MNHNS, CDR2 SASEGT. The CDR3 is 15 residues long. V was pared by 8 bases and J by 0 bases, with 4 bases of the junction left unmatched.

The rearrangement uses TRBV6-1 and TRBJ2-7; D uncertain. The V and J ends lost 3 bases and 2 bases respectively, with 11 bases between them. The germline V gene encodes CDR1 MNHNS and CDR2 SASEGT. The CDR3 totals 14 residues. Written as DNA, the CDR3 is TGTGCCAGCAGTGAGACCAGACCCACCTACGAGCAGTACTTC. This gives the protein CASSETRPTYEQYF.

The V and J genes are TRBV5-8 and TRBJ2-1, with D uncertain. Germline V gene sequence: CDR1 SGHTS, CDR2 YDEGEE. Trimming removed 2 bases from V and 6 bases from J, with 6 bases in between. The CDR3 extends over 12 amino acids. The chain's CDR3 is CASSFVTNEQFF. In DNA, the CDR3 is TGTGCCAGCAGCTTCGTTACCAATGAGCAGTTCTTC.

This chain links TRBV5-1 with TRBJ2-7; 13 bases align to TRBD2. Germline CDR1 and CDR2: SGHRS and YFSETQ. With V trimmed by 3 bases and J by 7 bases, 7 bases remained unmatched. The CDR3 spans 15 residues. CDR3 region: CASSSTSGGPREQYF. CDR3 nucleotide sequence: TGCGCCAGCAGCTCGACTAGCGGGGGGCCACGGGAGCAGTACTTC. The full variable domain, with the rest looked up from reference TRBV5-1 and TRBJ2-7, is KAGVTQTPRYLIKTRGQQVTLSCSPISGHRSVSWYQQTPGQGLQFLFEYFSETQRNKGNFPGRFSGRQFSNSRSEMNVSTLELGDSALYLCASSSTSGGPREQYFGPGTRLTVT.

This rearrangement joins TRBV27 to TRBJ1-6; tentative D call: TRBD1 (6 bases). The CDR3 totals 15 residues. V lost 5 bases, J lost 6 bases, and 14 bases lay in between. Germline CDR1 is MNHEY and CDR2 is SMNVEV (reference sequence). The DNA of the CDR3 is TGTGCCAGCAGTGCGAGATGGGGGGCTAATTCACCCCTCCACTTT. Its protein is CASSARWGANSPLHF.

A note on this clone: Other DNA sequences within the sample encode an identical CDR3. This chain links TRBV7-2 with TRBJ2-7; TRBD1 aligns across 7 bases. Per germline, CDR1 SGHTA and CDR2 FQGNSA. The CDR3 spans 15 residues. Trimming at V came to 5 bases and at J to 2 bases, leaving 9 bases not matched to a gene. CDR3 in amino acids: CASSLAGTEAYEQYF. For the CDR3, the DNA is TGTGCCAGCAGCCTGGCCGGGACAGAAGCCTACGAGCAGTACTTC.

This clone was counted only a few times. The sample carries other DNA sequences with the same CDR3. J is TRBJ1-2 and V is TRBV5-1; TRBD1 aligns across 9 bases. The CDR3 is 14 residues long. Per germline, CDR1 SGHRS and CDR2 YFSETQ. Trimming took 3 bases from V and 4 from J; bases not matched to a gene: 4. The CDR3 here is CASSSTGGGYGYTF. The CDR3 DNA follows: TGCGCCAGCAGCTCCACAGGGGGCGGCTATGGCTACACCTTC.

This clone has only one observation. This chain uses TRBV4-1 with TRBJ1-3, with 7 bases matching TRBD1. Germline assignment: CDR1 MGHRA and CDR2 YSYEKL. The CDR3 covers 15 residues. V shed 1 base and J 4 bases; nucleotides not matched to a gene: 4. The CDR3, as DNA: TGCGCCAGCAGCCAAGTCCCGGGACAGGGAAACACCATATATTTT. This translates into CASSQVPGQGNTIYF.

Details on this clone: Other nucleotide sequences in the sample specify the same CDR3. The V call is TRBV10-3, the J call TRBJ2-3; no firm D call. CDR3 length: 12 residues. Germline V CDR1 and CDR2: ENHRY, SYGVKD. Trimming stripped 4 bases from V and 2 bases from J, with 4 bases between. CDR3 sequence reads: CAISAVTDTQYF. CDR3 DNA sequence: TGTGCCATCAGTGCCGTCACAGATACGCAGTATTTT.

The chain employs TRBV4-1 and TRBJ2-3; tentatively, D is TRBD1 (5 bases). This CDR3 comprises 15 residues. Germline-derived CDR1 and CDR2 are MGHRA and YSYEKL. V gave up 2 bases and J gave up 3 bases, with 12 bases separating them. CDR3 amino acids: CASSQLNRQTDTQYF. As DNA, the CDR3 is TGCGCCAGCAGCCAATTGAATAGACAGACAGATACGCAGTATTTT.

Remarks on this clone: Within the sample, other DNA sequences also encode this same CDR3. This chain connects TRBV4-1 to TRBJ1-4, with a possible D match to TRBD1 (6 bases). Germline values: CDR1 MGHRA, CDR2 YSYEKL. This CDR3 is 13 amino acids long. Trimming took off 1 base at V and 7 bases at J, with 7 bases between the two ends. CDR3 sequence reads: CASSQVRGEKLFF. CDR3 bases: TGCGCCAGCAGCCAAGTCAGGGGTGAAAAACTGTTTTTT.

V gene TRBV5-4 combines with J gene TRBJ2-1, with TRBD2 identical over 8 bases. The CDR3 is 14 residues long. CDR1 is SGHNT and CDR2 is YYREEE in the germline V gene (reference sequence). Trimming at V came to 9 bases and at J to 10 bases, leaving 15 bases not matched to a gene. The CDR3 spells CATVRAGGQGEQFF. The CDR3 DNA reads TGTGCCACCGTAAGGGCGGGAGGTCAGGGGGAGCAGTTCTTC.

V and J are TRBV7-9 and TRBJ2-5, with TRBD2 matching 9 bases. V gave up 0 bases and J gave up 3 bases; unmatched junction bases: 2. Germline CDR1 reads SEHNR; CDR2 reads FQNEAQ (reference sequence). The CDR3 length is 15 residues. The CDR3 protein is CASSLASGGEETQYF. The CDR3 nucleotides read TGTGCCAGCAGCTTAGCTAGCGGGGGAGAAGAGACCCAGTACTTC.

The chain carries TRBV5-1 and TRBJ1-6; D not certain. CDR3 size: 15 residues. V was pared by 0 bases and J by 3 bases, with 7 bases between. The germline CDR1 and CDR2 sequences are SGHRS and YFSETQ. The CDR3 loop reads CASSLAGVYNSPLHF. The CDR3 DNA reads as TGCGCCAGCAGCTTGGCGGGCGTCTATAATTCACCCCTCCACTTT.